Following are 25 T cell receptor beta chains from one sample sequenced in a study of blood T cell repertoires in COVID-19. The data were produced by immunoSEQ multiplex PCR, yet TCRdb's version contains in-frame clones alone and is incomplete. Of approximately 300,000 clones in the sample, about 85% were seen once. The source material was peripheral blood. The receptors shown here come from a human donor with COVID-19, enrolled during active disease. The donor label of this sample is uncertain.

The chain is built from TRBV5-1 and TRBJ1-4, with D possibly TRBD1 on 6 matching bases. Between the trimmed V and J ends, which lost 1 base and 1 base, there was a span of 11 bases. The CDR3 has 16 residues. Germline CDR1 and CDR2: SGHRS and YFSETQ. The chain's CDR3 is CASSLTGIGTNEKLFF. CDR3 in DNA: TGCGCCAGCAGCTTGACAGGGATAGGAACTAATGAAAAACTGTTTTTT.

The rearrangement links TRBV7-8 to TRBJ1-3; D gene unclear. V shed 5 bases and J shed 1 base, with 12 bases lying between them. There are 15 residues in the CDR3. Looked up from germline, CDR1 is SGHVS and CDR2 is FQNEAQ. The CDR3 reads CASSPAAVSGNTIYF. CDR3 in DNA: TGTGCCAGCAGCCCGGCGGCCGTGTCTGGAAACACCATATATTTT.

This clone was found once. The chain combines TRBV18 with TRBJ2-1, with unresolved D. CDR3 length: 16 amino acids. The ends were cut back, 5 bases at V and 6 bases at J, with 20 bases in the middle. Germline values: CDR1 KGHSH, CDR2 LQKENI. CDR3 amino acids: CASSSGLFHLRNEQFF. The CDR3 region has the DNA TGTGCCAGCTCATCGGGTCTGTTCCACCTCCGCAATGAGCAGTTCTTC.

The chain has TRBV7-3 and TRBJ1-2, with 11 bases aligning to TRBD1. CDR1 SGHTA and CDR2 FQGTGA come from the germline V gene. This CDR3 region has 16 residues. The V gene end was trimmed by 5 bases and the J gene end by 3 bases; junction bases not matched to a gene: 8. The CDR3: CASSPIGQGADYGYTF. The CDR3 DNA follows: TGTGCCAGCAGCCCAATAGGACAGGGGGCTGACTATGGCTACACCTTC.

The rearrangement uses TRBV5-4 and TRBJ1-3; no definite D call. In germline, CDR1 is SGHNT, CDR2 YYREEE (reference sequence). The CDR3 has 14 residues. Trimming took 2 bases from V and 4 from J, leaving 10 bases between them. As DNA, the CDR3 is TGTGCCAGCAGCTTATCGGGAGCCGGAAACACCATATATTTT. Amino acid sequence: CASSLSGAGNTIYF.

The chain has TRBV6-5 and TRBJ1-1; tentative D call: TRBD1 (6 bases). Germline assignment: CDR1 MNHEY and CDR2 SVGAGI. This CDR3 is 13 amino acids long. With 5 bases removed from V and 4 bases from J, the gap between germline ends came to 11 bases. In DNA, the CDR3 is TGTGCCAGCAGTCGACAGGTAACCACTGAAGCTTTCTTT. Translation: CASSRQVTTEAFF.

V gene TRBV6-5 combines with J gene TRBJ2-2, with a weak D call TRBD2 (6 bases). CDR3 length: 15 amino acids. Trimming removed 6 bases at V and 4 bases at J, with 15 bases between. Germline V CDR1 and CDR2: MNHEY, SVGAGI. CDR3 nucleotide sequence: TGTGCCAGCAGCTCCCCCGGAGGGATCACCGGGGAGCTGTTTTTT. Translated, it gives CASSSPGGITGELFF.

The V gene is TRBV18, the J gene TRBJ1-1, with 11 bases fitting TRBD1. Germline lookup yields CDR1 KGHSH and CDR2 LQKENI. Losses at the gene ends were 8 bases for V and 11 bases for J; bases not matched to a gene: 7. The CDR3 contains 12 residues. Here the CDR3 DNA reads TGTGCCAGCACAGACCGGGACAGGGGGGCTTTCTTT. Translated: CASTDRDRGAFF.

V is TRBV11-2 and J is TRBJ2-1; a weak D match, TRBD2 (6 bases). Trimming shortened V by 1 base and J by 5 bases, and 15 bases separated the two germline ends. Germline CDR1 and CDR2: SGHAT and FQNNGV. CDR3 length: 16 amino acids. CDR3 region: CASSLVGSGVDNEQFF. The CDR3 DNA sequence: TGTGCCAGCAGCTTAGTTGGGTCGGGAGTGGACAATGAGCAGTTCTTC.

The chain has TRBV6-2 or TRBV6-3 and TRBJ2-7; a weak D match, TRBD2 (5 bases). Germline V gives CDR1 MNHEY, CDR2 SVGEGT. The CDR3 length is 16 residues. Trimming removed 0 bases at V and 0 bases at J, with 12 bases between. The DNA for the CDR3 is TGTGCCAGCAGTTACTCCCCGTTTAGCGACTCCTACGAGCAGTACTTC. Protein product: CASSYSPFSDSYEQYF.

J is TRBJ2-4 and V is TRBV6-5, with TRBD1 identical over 8 bases. The CDR3 loop spans 14 amino acids. The junction had 8 bases not matched to a gene; V was cut back by 7 bases and J by 6 bases. CDR1 and CDR2 from the germline V gene are MNHEY and SVGAGI. The CDR3 loop is CASNPDRAGNIQYF. The CDR3, as DNA: TGTGCCAGCAACCCGGACAGGGCTGGAAACATTCAGTACTTC.

This clone was counted once. The rearrangement links TRBV7-9 to TRBJ2-1; D perhaps matches TRBD2 (5 bases). The CDR3 length is 17 residues. Germline CDR1 reads SEHNR; CDR2 reads FQNEAQ (reference sequence). V lost 4 bases and J lost 0, with 16 bases in between. The CDR3, as DNA: TGTGCCAGCAGCTCCCCCGGTGGCGGAGGCTCCTACAATGAGCAGTTCTTC. This sequence encodes CASSSPGGGGSYNEQFF.

This chain connects TRBV2 to TRBJ2-1, with TRBD2 matching over 9 bases. J lost 4 bases, V lost 5 bases, and 6 bases had no gene match. The CDR3 is made up of 15 amino acids. Germline loops: CDR1 SNHLY, CDR2 FYNNEI. This CDR3 reads CASSRALAGYNEQFF. The CDR3 DNA reads TGTGCCAGCAGTCGGGCACTAGCGGGTTACAATGAGCAGTTCTTC.

This rearrangement joins TRBV29-1 to TRBJ1-1; 11 bases are a match to TRBD1. The CDR3 totals 12 residues. Losses at the gene ends were 5 bases for V and 7 bases for J; bases not matched to a gene: 3. Germline CDR1 SQVTM, CDR2 ANQGSEA. CDR3 in amino acids: CSVSDRGLEAFF. CDR3 nucleotides: TGCAGCGTTTCGGACAGGGGGCTTGAAGCTTTCTTT.

This chain connects TRBV6-2 or TRBV6-3 to TRBJ2-1, with 10 bases identical to TRBD2. Trimming at V came to 4 bases and at J to 0 bases, leaving 3 bases not matched to a gene. This CDR3 contains 16 residues. Germline V gives CDR1 MNHEY, CDR2 SVGEGT. The CDR3 loop reads CASSSPSGSSYNEQFF. The CDR3 region has the DNA TGTGCCAGCAGTTCGCCTAGCGGGAGCTCCTACAATGAGCAGTTCTTC.

The chain couples TRBV10-3 to TRBJ2-7; no clear D. The germline V and J ends were trimmed by 10 bases and 6 bases, with 10 bases remaining between them. This CDR3 has 10 residues. Germline assignment: CDR1 ENHRY and CDR2 SYGVKD. The CDR3 sequence: CATGRGEQYF. Written as DNA, the CDR3 is TGTGCCACGGGTCGAGGCGAGCAGTACTTC.

The J gene is TRBJ1-2, the V gene TRBV7-8, with TRBD1 as a possible D gene (5 bases). The CDR3 loop spans 17 amino acids. The germline CDR1 and CDR2 sequences are SGHVS and FQNEAQ. Trimming pared 0 bases from V and 5 bases from J, leaving 19 bases between. For the CDR3, the DNA is TGTGCCAGCAGCTTAGCAATGGGGAACGCAGGGTCGTATGGCTACACCTTC. Protein sequence: CASSLAMGNAGSYGYTF.

As concerns this clone: Within the sample, other DNA sequences also encode this same CDR3. This rearrangement joins TRBV19 to TRBJ1-5; D uncertain. V lost 0 bases, J lost 0 bases, and 9 bases lay in between. Per germline, CDR1 LNHDA and CDR2 SQIVND (reference sequence). The CDR3 spans 16 residues. The CDR3 region has the DNA TGTGCCAGTAGTATAGAAGGAGGCTATAGCAATCAGCCCCAGCATTTT. It codes for CASSIEGGYSNQPQHF.

The rearrangement uses TRBV10-1 and TRBJ2-7; 10 nucleotides line up with TRBD1. With V trimmed by 5 bases and J by 6 bases, 13 bases remained unmatched. This CDR3 is built from 16 residues. CDR1 and CDR2 (germline): WNHNN, SYGVQD (reference sequence). The CDR3 sequence is CASSSGEWDRGCEQYF. DNA for the CDR3: TGCGCCAGCAGTTCTGGCGAATGGGACAGGGGTTGCGAGCAGTACTTC.

This clone was recorded many times. The rearrangement joins TRBV27 to TRBJ2-2; 9 bases fit TRBD2. Germline assignment: CDR1 MNHEY and CDR2 SMNVEV (reference sequence). The trim removed 6 bases at V and 6 bases at J, leaving 11 bases unmatched. The CDR3 is 16 residues long. The CDR3 DNA reads TGTGCCAGCAGCCCCTTAAGCGCGGGAGGGCCCGGGGAGCTGTTTTTT. Protein sequence: CASSPLSAGGPGELFF.

The genes are TRBV11-1 and TRBJ2-1; possible D gene TRBD1, 6 bases. V dropped 5 bases and J dropped 6 bases, with 11 bases sitting between them. From germline, CDR1 is SGHAT and CDR2 FQDESV (reference sequence). This CDR3 comprises 13 residues. CDR3 sequence (DNA): TGTGCCAGCAGCCCAAGACAGGTCAATGAGCAGTTCTTC. Translated: CASSPRQVNEQFF.

This chain links TRBV6-6 with TRBJ1-1; tentative D call: TRBD1 (5 bases). The germline V and J ends were trimmed by 2 bases and 1 base, with 11 bases remaining between them. The germline CDR1 and CDR2 sequences are MNHNY and SVGAGI (reference sequence). The CDR3 extends over 15 amino acids. CDR3 sequence reads: CASSYALQENTEAFF. The CDR3 region has the DNA TGTGCCAGCAGTTACGCCTTACAGGAGAACACTGAAGCTTTCTTT.

This chain uses TRBV7-2 with TRBJ2-7; no reliable D call. Germline V gene lookup returns CDR1 SGHTA and CDR2 FQGNSA. The CDR3 is made up of 12 amino acids. V shed 3 bases and J shed 6 bases, with 9 bases lying between them. The CDR3 sequence is CASSFYLSEQYF. The CDR3, as DNA: TGTGCCAGCAGCTTTTACCTCAGCGAGCAGTACTTC.

The chain couples TRBV28 to TRBJ1-1, with D possibly matching TRBD1 (6 bases). CDR1 and CDR2 (germline): MDHEN, SYDVKM. The CDR3 spans 15 residues. Trimming removed 5 bases at V and 2 bases at J, with 15 bases between. This CDR3 is CASSPRTEGNTEAFF. The CDR3 DNA follows: TGTGCCAGCAGTCCGCGGACAGAAGGCAACACTGAAGCTTTCTTT. The full variable domain, with the rest looked up from reference TRBV28 and TRBJ1-1, is DVKVTQSSRYLVKRTGEKVFLECVQDMDHENMFWYRQDPGLGLRLIYFSYDVKMKEKGDIPEGYSVSREKKERFSLILESASTNQTSMYLCASSPRTEGNTEAFFGQGTRLTVV.

This clone was picked up a small number of times. The chain joins TRBV4-1 to TRBJ2-5, with 9 positions matching TRBD2. Germline-derived CDR1 and CDR2 are MGHRA and YSYEKL. J lost 0 bases, V lost 4 bases, and 0 bases had no gene match. The CDR3 contains 14 residues. The CDR3 region is CASSRLADQETQYF. The CDR3 DNA reads as TGCGCCAGCAGCCGACTAGCGGACCAAGAGACCCAGTACTTC.